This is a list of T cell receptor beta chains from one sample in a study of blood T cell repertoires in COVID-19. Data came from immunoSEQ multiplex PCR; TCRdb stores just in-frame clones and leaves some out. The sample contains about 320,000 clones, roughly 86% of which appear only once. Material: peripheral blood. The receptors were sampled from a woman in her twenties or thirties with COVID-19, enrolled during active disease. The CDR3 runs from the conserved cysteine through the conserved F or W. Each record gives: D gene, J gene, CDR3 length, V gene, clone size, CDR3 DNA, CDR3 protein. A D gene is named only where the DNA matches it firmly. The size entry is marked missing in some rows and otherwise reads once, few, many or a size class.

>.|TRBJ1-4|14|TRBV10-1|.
TGCGCCAGCAGTGAAGGCCGGGGGGAGGAAAAACTGTTTTTT
CASSEGRGEEKLFF
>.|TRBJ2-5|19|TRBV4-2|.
TGTGCCAGCAGCCAAGACATCAAGGGCGGGGGCTACTTTCAAGAGACCCAGTACTTC
CASSQDIKGGGYFQETQYF
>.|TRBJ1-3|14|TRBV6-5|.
TGTGCCAGCAGCCCCGCGAGCTCTGGAAACACCATATATTTT
CASSPASSGNTIYF
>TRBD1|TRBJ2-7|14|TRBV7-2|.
TGTGCCAGCAGCTTTGGGACAGGATCCTACGAGCAGTACTTC
CASSFGTGSYEQYF
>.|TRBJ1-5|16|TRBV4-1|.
TGCGCCAGCAGCCAAGATTGGGTTCGGGGCAATCAGCCCCAGCATTTT
CASSQDWVRGNQPQHF
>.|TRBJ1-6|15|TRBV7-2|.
TGTGCCAGCAGCTTAGACAGGGCTCTTAATTCACCCCTCCACTTT
CASSLDRALNSPLHF
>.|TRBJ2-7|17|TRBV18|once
TGTGCCAGCTCACCAAATCAAGCCTCACGAGGGTCTGGCGAGCAGTACTTC
CASSPNQASRGSGEQYF
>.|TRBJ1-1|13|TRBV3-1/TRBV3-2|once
TGTGCCAGCAGCGACAATGAGAACACTGAAGCTTTCTTT
CASSDNENTEAFF
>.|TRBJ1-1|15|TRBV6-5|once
TGTGCCAGCAGTTATCTTAGATCACTCTCGGCTGAAGCTTTCTTT
CASSYLRSLSAEAFF
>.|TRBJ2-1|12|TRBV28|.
TGTGCCAGCAGCCCGCCGGGTGATGAGCAGTTCTTC
CASSPPGDEQFF
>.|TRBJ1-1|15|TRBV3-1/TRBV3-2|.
TGTGCCAGCAGCCAAGCGCAGGTCCGAGGGACTGAAGCTTTCTTT
CASSQAQVRGTEAFF
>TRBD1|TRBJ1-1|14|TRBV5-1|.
TGCGCCAGCAGCTCGACAGGGGTTTACACTGAAGCTTTCTTT
CASSSTGVYTEAFF
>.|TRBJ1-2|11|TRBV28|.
TGTGCCAGCAGTTTAGATCGGGGCTACACCTTC
CASSLDRGYTF
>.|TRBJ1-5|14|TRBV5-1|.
TGCGCCAGCAGCACGAGCGGTGGCAATCAGCCCCAGCATTTT
CASSTSGGNQPQHF
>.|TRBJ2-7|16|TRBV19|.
TGTGCCAGTAGTACAGGGGTGGAGCTCAACTCCTACGAGCAGTACTTC
CASSTGVELNSYEQYF
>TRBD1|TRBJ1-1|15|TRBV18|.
TGTGCCAGCTCACCAGGACAGGGTGCGAACACTGAAGCTTTCTTT
CASSPGQGANTEAFF
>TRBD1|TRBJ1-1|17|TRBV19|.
TGTGCCAGTAGTCCACGGGACAGGGGCAGAGAGAACACTGAAGCTTTCTTT
CASSPRDRGRENTEAFF
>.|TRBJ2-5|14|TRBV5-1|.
TGCGCCAGCAGCTTGTTAGCCAACCAAGAGACCCAGTACTTC
CASSLLANQETQYF
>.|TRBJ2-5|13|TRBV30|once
TGTGCCTGGAGTACTAGCTCGCGGGAGACCCAGTACTTC
CAWSTSSRETQYF
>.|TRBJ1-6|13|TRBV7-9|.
TGTGCCAGCAGTTATGACAGGACCTCACCCCTCCACTTT
CASSYDRTSPLHF
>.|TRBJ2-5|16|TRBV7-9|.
TGTGCCAGCAGCCCCCACCGGTCGGGGGGCCCAGAGACCCAGTACTTC
CASSPHRSGGPETQYF
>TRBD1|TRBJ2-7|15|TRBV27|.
TGTGCCAGCAGTTTGTCCGGGACAGGGGGTTACGAGCAGTACTTC
CASSLSGTGGYEQYF
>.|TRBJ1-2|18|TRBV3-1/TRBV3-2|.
TGTGCCAGCAGCCAAGGGTTTCGAGAGGCAGGGGAATCGTTTGGCTACACCTTC
CASSQGFREAGESFGYTF
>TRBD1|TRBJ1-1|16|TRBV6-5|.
TGTGCCAGCAGTTACTCACCCGGGACAGGGAACACTGAAGCTTTCTTT
CASSYSPGTGNTEAFF
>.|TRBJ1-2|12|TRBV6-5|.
TGTGCCAGCCGGACAGCTAACTATGGCTACACCTTC
CASRTANYGYTF
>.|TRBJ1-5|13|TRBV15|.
TGTGCCACCCGTGGGCCCCCAGGACAGCCCCAGCATTTT
CATRGPPGQPQHF
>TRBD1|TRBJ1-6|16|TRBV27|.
TGTGCCAGCAGTCCAGGGACAGGGGTAGGGGGATCACCCCTCCACTTT
CASSPGTGVGGSPLHF
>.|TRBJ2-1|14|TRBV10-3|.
TGTGCCACGGGACTTCTTACCTCCTACAATGAGCAGTTCTTC
CATGLLTSYNEQFF
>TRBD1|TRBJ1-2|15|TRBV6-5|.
TGTGCCAGCAGTTATGGGTCGACAGGGCTCTATGGCTACACCTTC
CASSYGSTGLYGYTF
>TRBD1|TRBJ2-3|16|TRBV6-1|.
TGTGCCAGCAGTGAAATATGGCAGGGGGCTAAAGATACGCAGTATTTT
CASSEIWQGAKDTQYF
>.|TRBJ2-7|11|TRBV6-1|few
TGTGCCAGCAGGACAGATTACGAGCAGTACTTC
CASRTDYEQYF
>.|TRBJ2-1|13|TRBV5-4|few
TGTGCCAGCAGGCCTGGATCTAGCAATGAGCAGTTCTTC
CASRPGSSNEQFF